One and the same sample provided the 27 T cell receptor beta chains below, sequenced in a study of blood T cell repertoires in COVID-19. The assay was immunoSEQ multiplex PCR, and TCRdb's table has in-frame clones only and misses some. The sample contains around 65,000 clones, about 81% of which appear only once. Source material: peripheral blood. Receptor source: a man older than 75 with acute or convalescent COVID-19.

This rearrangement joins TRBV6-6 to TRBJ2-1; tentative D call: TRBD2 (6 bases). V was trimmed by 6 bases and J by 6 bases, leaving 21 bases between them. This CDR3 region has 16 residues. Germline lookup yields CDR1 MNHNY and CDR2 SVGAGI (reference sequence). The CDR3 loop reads CASSRLGGSSRNEQFF. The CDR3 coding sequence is TGTGCCAGCAGCCGACTTGGAGGGAGTAGCCGCAATGAGCAGTTCTTC.

CDR3 loop: CATQEGWVAEAFF. The CDR3 DNA reads TGTGCCACCCAGGAGGGATGGGTTGCCGAAGCTTTCTTT. V usage is TRBV28 and J usage is TRBJ1-1; D call uncertain. Looked up from germline, CDR1 is MDHEN and CDR2 is SYDVKM. CDR3 length: 13 amino acids. Trimming took off 10 bases at V and 8 bases at J, with 20 bases between the two ends.

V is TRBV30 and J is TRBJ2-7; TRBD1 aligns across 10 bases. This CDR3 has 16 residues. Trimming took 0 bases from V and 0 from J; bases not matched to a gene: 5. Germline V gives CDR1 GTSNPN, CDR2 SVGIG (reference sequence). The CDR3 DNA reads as TGTGCCTGGAGTGTATGGGGGACAGGGGACTCCTACGAGCAGTACTTC. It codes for CAWSVWGTGDSYEQYF. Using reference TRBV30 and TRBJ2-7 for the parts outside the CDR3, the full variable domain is SQTIHQWPATLVQPVGSPLSLECTVEGTSNPNLYWYRQAAGRGLQLLFYSVGIGQISSEVPQNLSASRPQDRQFILSSKKLLLSDSGFYLCAWSVWGTGDSYEQYFGPGTRLTVT.

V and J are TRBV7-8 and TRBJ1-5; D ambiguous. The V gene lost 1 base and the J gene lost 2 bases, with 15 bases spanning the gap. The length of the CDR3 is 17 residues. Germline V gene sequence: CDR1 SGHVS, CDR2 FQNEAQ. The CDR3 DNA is TGTGCCAGCAGCTTAGACCCGGTCCAAGCTGGCAATCAGCCCCAGCATTTT. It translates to CASSLDPVQAGNQPQHF.

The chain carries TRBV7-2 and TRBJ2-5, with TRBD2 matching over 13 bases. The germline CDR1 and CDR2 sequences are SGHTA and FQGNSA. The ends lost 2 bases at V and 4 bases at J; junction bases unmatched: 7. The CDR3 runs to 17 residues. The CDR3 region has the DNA TGTGCCAGCAGCTTAAGGCCCGGACTAGCGGGAGTAGAGACCCAGTACTTC. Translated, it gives CASSLRPGLAGVETQYF.

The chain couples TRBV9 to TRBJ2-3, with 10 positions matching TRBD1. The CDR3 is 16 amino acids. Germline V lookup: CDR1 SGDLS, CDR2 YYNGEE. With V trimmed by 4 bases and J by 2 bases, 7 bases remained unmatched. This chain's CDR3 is CASSRDRGRSTDTQYF. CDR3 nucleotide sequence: TGTGCCAGCAGCCGGGACAGGGGTCGTTCCACAGATACGCAGTATTTT.

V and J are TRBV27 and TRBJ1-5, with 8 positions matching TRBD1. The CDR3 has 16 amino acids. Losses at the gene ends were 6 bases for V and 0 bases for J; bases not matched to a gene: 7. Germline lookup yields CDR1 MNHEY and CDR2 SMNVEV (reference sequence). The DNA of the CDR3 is TGTGCCAGCAGGTGGGGGGGACAGGATAGCAATCAGCCCCAGCATTTT. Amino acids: CASRWGGQDSNQPQHF.

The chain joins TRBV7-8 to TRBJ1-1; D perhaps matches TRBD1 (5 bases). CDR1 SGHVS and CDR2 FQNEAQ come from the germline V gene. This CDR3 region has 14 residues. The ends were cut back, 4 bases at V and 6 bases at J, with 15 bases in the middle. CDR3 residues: CASSWTRDGAEAFF. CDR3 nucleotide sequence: TGTGCCAGCAGCTGGACCAGGGATGGCGCTGAAGCTTTCTTT.

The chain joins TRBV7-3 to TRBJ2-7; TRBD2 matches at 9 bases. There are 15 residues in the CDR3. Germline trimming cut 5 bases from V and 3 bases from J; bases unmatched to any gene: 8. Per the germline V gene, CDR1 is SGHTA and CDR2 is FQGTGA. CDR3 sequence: CASSPQGTSIYEQYF. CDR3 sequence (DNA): TGTGCCAGCAGCCCGCAAGGGACTAGCATCTACGAGCAGTACTTC.

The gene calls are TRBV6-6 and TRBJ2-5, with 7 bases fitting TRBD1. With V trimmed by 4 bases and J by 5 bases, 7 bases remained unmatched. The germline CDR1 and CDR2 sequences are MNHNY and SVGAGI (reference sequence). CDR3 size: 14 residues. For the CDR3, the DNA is TGTGCCAGCAGTTTAGGACAGGTTATGGAGACCCAGTACTTC. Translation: CASSLGQVMETQYF.

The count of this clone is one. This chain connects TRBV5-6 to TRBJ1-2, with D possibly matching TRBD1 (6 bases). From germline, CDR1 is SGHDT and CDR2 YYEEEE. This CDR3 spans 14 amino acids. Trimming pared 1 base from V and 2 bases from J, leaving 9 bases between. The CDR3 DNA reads TGTGCCAGCAGCTTGACAGGGCCCAACTATGGCTACACCTTC. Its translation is CASSLTGPNYGYTF.

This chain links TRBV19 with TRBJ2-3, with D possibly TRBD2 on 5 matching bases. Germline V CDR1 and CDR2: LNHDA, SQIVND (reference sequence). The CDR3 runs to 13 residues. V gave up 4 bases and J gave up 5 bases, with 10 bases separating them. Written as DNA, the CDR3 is TGTGCCAGTAGTAATAGCCGGGGAGATACGCAGTATTTT. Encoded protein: CASSNSRGDTQYF.

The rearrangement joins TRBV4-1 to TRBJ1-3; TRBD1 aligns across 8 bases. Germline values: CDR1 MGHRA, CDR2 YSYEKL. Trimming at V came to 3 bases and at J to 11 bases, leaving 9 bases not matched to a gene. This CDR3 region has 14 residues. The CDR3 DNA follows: TGCGCCAGCAGCCACCCGGACAGGGCGAACCCCATATATTTT. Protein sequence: CASSHPDRANPIYF.

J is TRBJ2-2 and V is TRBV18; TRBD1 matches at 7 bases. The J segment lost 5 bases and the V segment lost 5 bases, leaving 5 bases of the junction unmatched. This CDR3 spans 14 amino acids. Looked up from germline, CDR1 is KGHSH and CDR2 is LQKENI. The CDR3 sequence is CASSTGVVTGELFF. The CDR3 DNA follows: TGTGCCAGCTCAACAGGGGTAGTAACCGGGGAGCTGTTTTTT.

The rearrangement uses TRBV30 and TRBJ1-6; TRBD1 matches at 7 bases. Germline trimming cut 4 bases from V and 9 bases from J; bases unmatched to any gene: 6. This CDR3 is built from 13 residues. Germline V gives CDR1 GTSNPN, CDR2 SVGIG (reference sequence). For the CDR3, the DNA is TGTGCCTGGACCGCGGGACAGCCTTCACCCCTCCACTTT. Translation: CAWTAGQPSPLHF.

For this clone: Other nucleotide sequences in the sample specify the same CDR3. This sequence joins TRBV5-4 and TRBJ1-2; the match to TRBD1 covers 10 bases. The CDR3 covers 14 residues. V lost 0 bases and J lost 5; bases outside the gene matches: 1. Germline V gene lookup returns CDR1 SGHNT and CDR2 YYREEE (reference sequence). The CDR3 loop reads CASSLVGQGYGYTF. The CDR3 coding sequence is TGTGCCAGCAGCTTGGTGGGACAGGGGTATGGCTACACCTTC.

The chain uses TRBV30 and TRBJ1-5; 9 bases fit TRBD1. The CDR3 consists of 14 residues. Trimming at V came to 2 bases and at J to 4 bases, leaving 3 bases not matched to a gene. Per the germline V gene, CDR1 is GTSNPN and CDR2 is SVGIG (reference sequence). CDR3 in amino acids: CAWSTTGGNQPQHF. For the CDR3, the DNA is TGTGCCTGGAGTACGACAGGGGGAAATCAGCCCCAGCATTTT.

The CDR3: CASSLTTSADTQYF. Written as DNA, the CDR3 is TGTGCCAGCAGCCTCACGACTAGTGCAGATACGCAGTATTTT. This chain uses TRBV7-9 with TRBJ2-3; tentative D call: TRBD2 (6 bases). Germline values: CDR1 SEHNR, CDR2 FQNEAQ (reference sequence). This CDR3 comprises 14 residues. V lost 5 bases, J lost 4 bases, and 13 bases lay in between. The variable domain in full, with the rest retrieved from reference TRBV7-9 and TRBJ2-3, is DTGVSQNPRHKITKRGQNVTFRCDPISEHNRLYWYRQTLGQGPEFLTYFQNEAQLEKSRLLSDRFSAERPKGSFSTLEIQRTEQGDSAMYLCASSLTTSADTQYFGPGTRLTVL.

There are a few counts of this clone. CDR3 sequence reads: CASSLGVEAFF. DNA of the CDR3: TGTGCCAGCAGCTTAGGGGTTGAAGCTTTCTTT. The V and J genes are TRBV14 and TRBJ1-1; D is possibly TRBD1 (5 bases). The germline CDR1 and CDR2 sequences are SGHDN and FVKESK. Trimming removed 5 bases from V and 7 bases from J, with 8 bases in between. This CDR3 region has 11 residues.

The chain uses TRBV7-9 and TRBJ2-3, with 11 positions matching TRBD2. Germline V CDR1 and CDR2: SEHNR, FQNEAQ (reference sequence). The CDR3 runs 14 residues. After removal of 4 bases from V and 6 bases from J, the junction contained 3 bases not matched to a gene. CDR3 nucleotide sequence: TGTGCCAGCAGCTCCAGGACTAGCGGGGATACGCAGTATTTT. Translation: CASSSRTSGDTQYF.

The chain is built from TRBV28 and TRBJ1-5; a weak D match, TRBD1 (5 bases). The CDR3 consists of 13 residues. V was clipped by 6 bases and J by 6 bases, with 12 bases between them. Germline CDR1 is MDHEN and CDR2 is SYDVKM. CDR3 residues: CASRSRGGQPQHF. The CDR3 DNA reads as TGTGCCAGCAGATCGAGGGGAGGTCAGCCCCAGCATTTT. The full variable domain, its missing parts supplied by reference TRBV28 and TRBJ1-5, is DVKVTQSSRYLVKRTGEKVFLECVQDMDHENMFWYRQDPGLGLRLIYFSYDVKMKEKGDIPEGYSVSREKKERFSLILESASTNQTSMYLCASRSRGGQPQHFGDGTRLSIL.

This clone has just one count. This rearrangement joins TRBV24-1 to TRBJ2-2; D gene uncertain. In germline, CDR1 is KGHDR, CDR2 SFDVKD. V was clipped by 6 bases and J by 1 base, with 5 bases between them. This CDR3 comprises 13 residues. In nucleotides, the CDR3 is TGTGCCACCAGTCCGGGGAACACCGGGGAGCTGTTTTTT. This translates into CATSPGNTGELFF.

The CDR3 protein is CASSLLGLASNEQFF. The CDR3 coding sequence is TGTGCCAGCAGCTTGTTGGGACTAGCTTCCAATGAGCAGTTCTTC. V gene TRBV5-5 combines with J gene TRBJ2-1, with TRBD2 identical over 9 bases. Looked up from germline, CDR1 is SGHKS and CDR2 is YYEKEE (reference sequence). The trim removed 1 base at V and 6 bases at J, leaving 5 bases unmatched. The CDR3 is 15 residues long.

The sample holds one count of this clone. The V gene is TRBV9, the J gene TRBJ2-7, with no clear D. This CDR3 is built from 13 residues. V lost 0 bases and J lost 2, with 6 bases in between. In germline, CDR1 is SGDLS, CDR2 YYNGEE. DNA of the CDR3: TGTGCCAGCAGCGTAGGACTGACCTACGAGCAGTACTTC. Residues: CASSVGLTYEQYF.

The DNA of the CDR3 is TGCAGCGTTGAAGCCTCACGGGTCTCGGGGGAGACCCAGTACTTC. It specifies CSVEASRVSGETQYF. The rearrangement joins TRBV29-1 to TRBJ2-5; D might be TRBD2 (5 bases). CDR1 SQVTM and CDR2 ANQGSEA come from the germline V gene. Trimming took 1 base from V and 5 from J, leaving 17 bases between them. This CDR3 is built from 15 residues.

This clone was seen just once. The CDR3 DNA is TGTGCCAGCAGTAAATTGCAGTCTAACACCGGGGAGCTGTTTTTT. Amino acids: CASSKLQSNTGELFF. This sequence joins TRBV6-6 and TRBJ2-2; D unclear. Trimming took off 5 bases at V and 2 bases at J, with 12 bases between the two ends. Germline lookup yields CDR1 MNHNY and CDR2 SVGAGI (reference sequence). This CDR3 spans 15 amino acids.

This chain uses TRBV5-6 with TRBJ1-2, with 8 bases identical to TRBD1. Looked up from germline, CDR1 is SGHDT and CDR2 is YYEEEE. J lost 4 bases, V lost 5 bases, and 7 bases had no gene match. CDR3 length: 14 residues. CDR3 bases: TGTGCCAGCAGAGATTGGGACAGGCTCTATGGCTACACCTTC. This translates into CASRDWDRLYGYTF.